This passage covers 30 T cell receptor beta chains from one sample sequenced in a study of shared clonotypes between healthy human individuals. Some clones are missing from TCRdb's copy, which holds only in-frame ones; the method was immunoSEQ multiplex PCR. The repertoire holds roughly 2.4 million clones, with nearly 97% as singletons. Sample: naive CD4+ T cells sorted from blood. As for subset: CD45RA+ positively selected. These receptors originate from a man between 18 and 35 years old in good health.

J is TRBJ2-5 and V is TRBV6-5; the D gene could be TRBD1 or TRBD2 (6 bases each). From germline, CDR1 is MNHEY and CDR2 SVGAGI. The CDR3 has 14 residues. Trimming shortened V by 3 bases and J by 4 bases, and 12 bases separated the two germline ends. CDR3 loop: CASSYLRGGETQYF. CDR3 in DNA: TGTGCCAGCAGTTATCTCAGGGGAGGAGAGACCCAGTACTTC.

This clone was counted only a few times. The CDR3 coding sequence is TGTGCCAGCAGCGTGGACAGGGTGTTAAATTGGATCTACACAGATACGCAGTATTTT. This translates into CASSVDRVLNWIYTDTQYF. This chain links TRBV5-6 with TRBJ2-3; 8 bases line up with TRBD1. The CDR3 totals 19 residues. CDR1 and CDR2 (germline): SGHDT, YYEEEE. After removal of 4 bases from V and 2 bases from J, the junction contained 18 bases not matched to a gene. The variable domain in full, with the rest retrieved from reference TRBV5-6 and TRBJ2-3, is DAGVTQSPTHLIKTRGQQVTLRCSPKSGHDTVSWYQQALGQGPQFIFQYYEEEERQRGNFPDRFSGHQFPNYSSELNVNALLLGDSALYLCASSVDRVLNWIYTDTQYFGPGTRLTVL.

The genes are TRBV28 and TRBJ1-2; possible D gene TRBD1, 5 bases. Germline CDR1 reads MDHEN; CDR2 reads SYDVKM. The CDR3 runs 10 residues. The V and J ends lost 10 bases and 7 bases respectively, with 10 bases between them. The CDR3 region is CATYGTGYTF. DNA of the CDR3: TGTGCCACCTATGGGACTGGCTACACCTTC.

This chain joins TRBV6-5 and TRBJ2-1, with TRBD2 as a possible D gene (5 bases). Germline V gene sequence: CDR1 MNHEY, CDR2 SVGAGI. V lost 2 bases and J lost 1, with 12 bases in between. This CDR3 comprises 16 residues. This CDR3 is CASSYTGGRSYNEQFF. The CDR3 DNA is TGTGCCAGCAGTTACACCGGAGGTAGATCCTACAATGAGCAGTTCTTC.

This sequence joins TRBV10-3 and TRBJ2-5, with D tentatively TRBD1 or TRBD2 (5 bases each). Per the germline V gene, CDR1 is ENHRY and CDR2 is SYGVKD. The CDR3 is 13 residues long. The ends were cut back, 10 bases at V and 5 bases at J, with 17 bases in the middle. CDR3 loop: CASKGAEGETQYF. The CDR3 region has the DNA TGTGCCAGCAAAGGGGCCGAGGGGGAGACCCAGTACTTC.

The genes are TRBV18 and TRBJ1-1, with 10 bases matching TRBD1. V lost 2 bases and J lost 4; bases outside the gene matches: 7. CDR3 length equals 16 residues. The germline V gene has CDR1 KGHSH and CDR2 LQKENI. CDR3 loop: CASSPIRDRGSTEAFF. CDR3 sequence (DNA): TGTGCCAGCTCACCAATTAGGGACAGGGGTTCCACTGAAGCTTTCTTT.

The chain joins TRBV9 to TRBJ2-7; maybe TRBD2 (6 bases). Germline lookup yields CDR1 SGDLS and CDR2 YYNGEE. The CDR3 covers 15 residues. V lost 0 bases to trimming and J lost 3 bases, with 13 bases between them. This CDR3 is CASSVAPAGNYEQYF. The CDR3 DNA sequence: TGTGCCAGCAGCGTAGCCCCCGCGGGGAACTACGAGCAGTACTTC.

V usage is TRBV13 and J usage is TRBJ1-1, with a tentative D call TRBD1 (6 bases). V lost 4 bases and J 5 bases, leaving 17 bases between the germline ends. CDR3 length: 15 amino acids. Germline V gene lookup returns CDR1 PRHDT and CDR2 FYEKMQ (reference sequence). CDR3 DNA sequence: TGTGCCAGCAGCTCAGTACAGGGTTCGGTAACTGAAGCTTTCTTT. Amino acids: CASSSVQGSVTEAFF.

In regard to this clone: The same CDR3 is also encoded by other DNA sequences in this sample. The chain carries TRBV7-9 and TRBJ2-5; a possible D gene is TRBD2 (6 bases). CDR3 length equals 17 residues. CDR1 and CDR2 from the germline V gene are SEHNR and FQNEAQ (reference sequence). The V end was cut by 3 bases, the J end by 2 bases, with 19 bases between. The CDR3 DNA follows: TGTGCCAGCAGCTTGGAGGGCGGGCCCCGAATTCAAGAGACCCAGTACTTC. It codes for CASSLEGGPRIQETQYF.

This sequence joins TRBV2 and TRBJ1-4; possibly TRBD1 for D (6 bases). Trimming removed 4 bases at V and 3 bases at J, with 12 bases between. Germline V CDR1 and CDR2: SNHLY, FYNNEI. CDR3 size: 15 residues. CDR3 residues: CASSAQGTANEKLFF. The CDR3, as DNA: TGTGCCAGCAGTGCACAGGGTACAGCTAATGAAAAACTGTTTTTT.

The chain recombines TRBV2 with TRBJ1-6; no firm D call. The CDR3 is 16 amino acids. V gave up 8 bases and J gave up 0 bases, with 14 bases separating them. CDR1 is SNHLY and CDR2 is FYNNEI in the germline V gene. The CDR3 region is CASRLRESSYNSPLHF. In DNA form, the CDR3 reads TGTGCCAGCCGATTAAGGGAAAGCTCCTATAATTCACCCCTCCACTTT. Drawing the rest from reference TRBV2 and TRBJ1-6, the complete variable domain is EPEVTQTPSHQVTQMGQEVILRCVPISNHLYFYWYRQILGQKVEFLVSFYNNEISEKSEIFDDQFSVERPDGSNFTLKIRSTKLEDSAMYFCASRLRESSYNSPLHFGNGTRLTVT.

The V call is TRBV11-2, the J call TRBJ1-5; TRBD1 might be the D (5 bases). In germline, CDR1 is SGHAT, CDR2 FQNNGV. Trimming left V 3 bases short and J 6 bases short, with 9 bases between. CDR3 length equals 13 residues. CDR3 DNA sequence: TGTGCCAGCAGCTTGACGGGGGTTCAGCCCCAGCATTTT. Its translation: CASSLTGVQPQHF.

The CDR3 loop is CASSQERPNTDTQYF. DNA for the CDR3: TGCGCCAGCAGCCAAGAGCGGCCGAACACAGATACGCAGTATTTT. The rearrangement links TRBV4-1 to TRBJ2-3; unclear D gene. The CDR3 extends over 15 amino acids. CDR1 is MGHRA, CDR2 YSYEKL, per germline. V lost 0 bases, J lost 2 bases, and 9 bases lay in between.

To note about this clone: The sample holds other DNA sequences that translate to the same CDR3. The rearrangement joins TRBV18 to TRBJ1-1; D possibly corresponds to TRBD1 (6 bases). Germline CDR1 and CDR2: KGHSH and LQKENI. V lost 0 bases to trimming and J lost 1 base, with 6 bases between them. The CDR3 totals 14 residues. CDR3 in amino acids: CASSPPTGNTEAFF. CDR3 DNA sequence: TGTGCCAGCTCACCACCGACAGGGAACACTGAAGCTTTCTTT. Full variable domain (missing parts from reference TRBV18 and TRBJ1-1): NAGVMQNPRHLVRRRGQEARLRCSPMKGHSHVYWYRQLPEEGLKFMVYLQKENIIDESGMPKERFSAEFPKEGPSILRIQQVVRGDSAAYFCASSPPTGNTEAFFGQGTRLTVV.

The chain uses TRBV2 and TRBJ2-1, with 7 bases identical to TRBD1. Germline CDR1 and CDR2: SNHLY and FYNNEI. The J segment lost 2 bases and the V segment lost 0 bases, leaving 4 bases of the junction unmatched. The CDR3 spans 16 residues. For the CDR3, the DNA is TGTGCCAGCAGTGAAGCGGGACAGCTGACCTACAATGAGCAGTTCTTC. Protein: CASSEAGQLTYNEQFF. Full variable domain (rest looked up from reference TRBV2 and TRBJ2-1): EPEVTQTPSHQVTQMGQEVILRCVPISNHLYFYWYRQILGQKVEFLVSFYNNEISEKSEIFDDQFSVERPDGSNFTLKIRSTKLEDSAMYFCASSEAGQLTYNEQFFGPGTRLTVL.

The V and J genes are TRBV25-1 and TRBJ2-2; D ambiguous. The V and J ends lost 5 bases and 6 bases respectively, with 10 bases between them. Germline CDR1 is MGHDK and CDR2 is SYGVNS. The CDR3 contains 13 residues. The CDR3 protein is CASSPLESGELFF. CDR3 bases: TGTGCCAGCAGTCCGCTAGAGTCCGGGGAGCTGTTTTTT. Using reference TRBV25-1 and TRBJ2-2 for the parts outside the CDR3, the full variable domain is EADIYQTPRYLVIGTGKKITLECSQTMGHDKMYWYQQDPGMELHLIHYSYGVNSTEKGDLSSESTVSRIRTEHFPLTLESARPSHTSQYLCASSPLESGELFFGEGSRLTVL.

CDR3 nucleotides: TGCGCCAGCAGCCAAGAGCGACAGAACAATCAGCCCCAGCATTTT. Amino acid sequence: CASSQERQNNQPQHF. This chain uses TRBV4-1 with TRBJ1-5; the D gene is possibly TRBD1 (5 bases). CDR1 MGHRA and CDR2 YSYEKL come from the germline V gene. The CDR3 totals 15 residues. V lost 0 bases, J lost 3 bases, and 9 bases lay in between.

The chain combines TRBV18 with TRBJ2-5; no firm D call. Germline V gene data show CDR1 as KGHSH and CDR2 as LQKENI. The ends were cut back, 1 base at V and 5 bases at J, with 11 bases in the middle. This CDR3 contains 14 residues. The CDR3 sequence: CASSPRFQDETQYF. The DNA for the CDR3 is TGTGCCAGCTCACCACGTTTTCAGGATGAGACCCAGTACTTC.

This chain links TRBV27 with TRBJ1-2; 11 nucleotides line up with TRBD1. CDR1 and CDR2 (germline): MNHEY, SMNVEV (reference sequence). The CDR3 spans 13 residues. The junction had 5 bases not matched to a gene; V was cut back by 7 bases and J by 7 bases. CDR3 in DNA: TGTGCCAGCATCGGACAGGGGGCTGGTGGCTACACCTTC. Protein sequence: CASIGQGAGGYTF.

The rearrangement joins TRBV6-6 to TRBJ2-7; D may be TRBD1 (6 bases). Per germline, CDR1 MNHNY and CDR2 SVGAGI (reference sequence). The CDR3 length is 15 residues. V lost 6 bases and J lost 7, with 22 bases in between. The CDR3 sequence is CASSRDGQGTEEQYF. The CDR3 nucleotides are TGTGCCAGCAGCCGGGACGGTCAGGGGACGGAGGAGCAGTACTTC.

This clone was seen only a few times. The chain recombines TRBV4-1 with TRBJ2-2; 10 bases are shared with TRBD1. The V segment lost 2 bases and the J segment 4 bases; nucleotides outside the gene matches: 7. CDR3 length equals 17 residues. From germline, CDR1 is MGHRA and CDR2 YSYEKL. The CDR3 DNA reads TGCGCCAGCAGCCAACCACCCGGGACAGGGGTCACCGGGGAGCTGTTTTTT. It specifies CASSQPPGTGVTGELFF.

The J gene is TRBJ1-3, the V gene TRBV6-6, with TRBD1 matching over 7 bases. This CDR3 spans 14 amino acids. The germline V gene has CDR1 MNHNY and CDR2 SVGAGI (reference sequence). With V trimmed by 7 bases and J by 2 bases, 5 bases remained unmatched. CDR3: CASKRQGPGNTIYF. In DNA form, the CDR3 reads TGTGCCAGCAAAAGACAGGGCCCTGGAAACACCATATATTTT.

Written as DNA, the CDR3 is TGTGCCAGCAGCCAACAGGTTAGGGCCAAAAACATTCAGTACTTC. The encoded protein is CASSQQVRAKNIQYF. The chain links TRBV7-2 to TRBJ2-4; D possibly corresponds to TRBD1 (5 bases). CDR1 SGHTA and CDR2 FQGNSA come from the germline V gene. Trimming removed 5 bases from V and 1 base from J, with 12 bases in between. The CDR3 is made up of 15 amino acids.

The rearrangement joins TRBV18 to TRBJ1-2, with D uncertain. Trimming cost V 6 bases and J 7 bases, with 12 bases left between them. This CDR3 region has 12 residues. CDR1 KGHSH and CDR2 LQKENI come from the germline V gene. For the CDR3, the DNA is TGTGCCAGCTCTCCCAGACAAAGTGGCTACACCTTC. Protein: CASSPRQSGYTF.

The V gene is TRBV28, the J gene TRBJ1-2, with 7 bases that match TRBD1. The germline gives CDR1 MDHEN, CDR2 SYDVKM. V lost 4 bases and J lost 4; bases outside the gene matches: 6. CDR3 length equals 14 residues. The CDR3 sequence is CASSSARGFYGYTF. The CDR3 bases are TGTGCCAGCAGTTCCGCCAGGGGGTTCTATGGCTACACCTTC.

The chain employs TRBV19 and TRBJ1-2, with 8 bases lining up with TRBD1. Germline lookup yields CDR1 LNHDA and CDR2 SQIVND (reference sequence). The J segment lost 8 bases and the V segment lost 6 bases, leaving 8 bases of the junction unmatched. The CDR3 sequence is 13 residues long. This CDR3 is CASSPGQGRGYTF. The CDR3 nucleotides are TGTGCCAGTAGCCCAGGACAGGGACGCGGCTACACCTTC.

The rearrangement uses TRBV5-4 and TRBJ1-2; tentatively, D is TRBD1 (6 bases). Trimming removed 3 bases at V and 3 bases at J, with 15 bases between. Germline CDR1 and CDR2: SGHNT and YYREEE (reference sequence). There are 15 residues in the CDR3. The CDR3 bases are TGTGCCAGCAGCTGGGGTGGGGGGCGCGACTATGGCTACACCTTC. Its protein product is CASSWGGGRDYGYTF. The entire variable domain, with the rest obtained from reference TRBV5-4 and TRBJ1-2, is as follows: ETGVTQSPTHLIKTRGQQVTLRCSSQSGHNTVSWYQQALGQGPQFIFQYYREEENGRGNFPPRFSGLQFPNYSSELNVNALELDDSALYLCASSWGGGRDYGYTFGSGTRLTVV.

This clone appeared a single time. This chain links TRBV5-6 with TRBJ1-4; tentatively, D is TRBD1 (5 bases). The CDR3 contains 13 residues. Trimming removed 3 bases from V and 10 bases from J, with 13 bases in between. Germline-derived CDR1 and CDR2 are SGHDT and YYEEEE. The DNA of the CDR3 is TGTGCCAGCAGCTCACAGCAGGGAGGAAAACTGTTTTTT. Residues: CASSSQQGGKLFF.

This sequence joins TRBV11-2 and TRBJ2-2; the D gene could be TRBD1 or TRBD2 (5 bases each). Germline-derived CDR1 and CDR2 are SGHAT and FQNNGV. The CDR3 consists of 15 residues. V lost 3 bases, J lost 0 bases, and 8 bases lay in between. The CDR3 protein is CASSLGVSNTGELFF. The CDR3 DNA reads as TGTGCCAGCAGCTTGGGGGTGTCGAACACCGGGGAGCTGTTTTTT.

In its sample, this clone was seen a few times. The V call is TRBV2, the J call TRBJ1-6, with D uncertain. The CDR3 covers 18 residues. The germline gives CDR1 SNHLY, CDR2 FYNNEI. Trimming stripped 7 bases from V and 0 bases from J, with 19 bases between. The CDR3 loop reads CASISEGYLSSYNSPLHF. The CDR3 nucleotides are TGTGCCAGCATCTCGGAGGGATACCTTAGCTCCTATAATTCACCCCTCCACTTT.